Below, one T cell receptor (beta chain) is given with its context. Its antigen is as yet unknown. The table came from immunoSEQ multiplex PCR; TCRdb's copy has only in-frame clones and leaves some out. The repertoire holds about 19,000 clones, with about 68% as singletons. The entry originates in a study of T cells after posttransplantation cyclophosphamide. Looked up from germline, CDR1 is LNHNV and CDR2 is YYDKDF (reference sequence). The CDR3 is 18 residues long. V was clipped by 4 bases and J by 8 bases; unmatched bases: 12. Study-wide points: Donor CD8+ memory clones often dominated recipient blood repertoires at later times. Skin or GI-infiltrating T cells shared few TRB sequences with blood. Recipient CMV seropositivity and CMV reactivation strongly tracked TRB clonality.

Busulfan-fludarabine conditioning, marrow transplant, and cyclophosphamide on days +3 and +4 were administered. This sample comprised PBMCs, obtained after an allogeneic stem cell transplant with post-transplant cyclophosphamide. The sequence was collected from a male patient aged 25-45 years who received an allogeneic stem cell transplant from a related donor, was CMV-positive, and had acute GVHD only. Part of the T cell pool may stem from the graft donor. This rearrangement joins TRBV15 to TRBJ2-1; 15 nucleotides agree with TRBD2. DNA of the CDR3: TGTGCCACCAGCATTATACCGGGACTAGCGGGGGGTGTCGATGAGCAGTTCTTC. Residues: CATSIIPGLAGGVDEQFF.